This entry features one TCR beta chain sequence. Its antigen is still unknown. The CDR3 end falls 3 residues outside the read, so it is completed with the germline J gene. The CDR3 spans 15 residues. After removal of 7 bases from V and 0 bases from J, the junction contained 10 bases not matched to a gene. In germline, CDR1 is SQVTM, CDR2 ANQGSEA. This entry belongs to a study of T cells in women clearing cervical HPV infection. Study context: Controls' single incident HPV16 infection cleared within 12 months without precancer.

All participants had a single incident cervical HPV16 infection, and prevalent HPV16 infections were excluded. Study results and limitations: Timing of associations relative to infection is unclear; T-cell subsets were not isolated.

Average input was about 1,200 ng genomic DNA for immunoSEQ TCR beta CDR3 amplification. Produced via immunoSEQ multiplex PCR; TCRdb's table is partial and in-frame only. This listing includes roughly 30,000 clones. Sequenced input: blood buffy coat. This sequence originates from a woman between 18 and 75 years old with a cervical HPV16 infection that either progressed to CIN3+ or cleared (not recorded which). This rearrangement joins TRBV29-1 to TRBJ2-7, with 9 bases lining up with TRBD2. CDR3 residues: CSAVGGREGSYEQYF. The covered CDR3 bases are TGCAGCGCGGTCGGCGGGAGGGAGGGCTCCTACGAG.